Listed below are T cell receptor beta chains from one sample, sequenced in a study of blood T cell repertoires in COVID-19. The data were produced by immunoSEQ multiplex PCR, yet TCRdb's version contains in-frame clones alone and is incomplete. Among some 380,000 clones listed, 85% to 90% were seen once. The sample taken for sequencing was peripheral blood. The receptors derive from a man aged 18 to 30 with active or convalescent COVID-19. Each CDR3 is given with its conserved first and last residue. The D gene is left open where the match is weak. Clone size is shown for a subset of rows, as once, few, many or a class of expanded clone.

TRBV28	.	few	TRBJ1-6	TGTGCCAGCAGTTTGGGCAGGGCGCCTTCACCCCTCCACTTT	CASSLGRAPSPLHF
TRBV3-1/TRBV3-2	TRBD1	few	TRBJ1-2	TGTGCCAGCAGCCAAGATCCCAGGGGGCGTACTGGCTATGGCTACACCTTC	CASSQDPRGRTGYGYTF
TRBV28	.	.	TRBJ2-4	TGTGCCAGCAGTTCCAGCAAAAACATTCAGTACTTC	CASSSSKNIQYF
TRBV7-2	.	.	TRBJ2-5	TGTGCCAGCAGCCATGCAACCAAGCGGACCTCCGGAGAGACCCAGTACTTC	CASSHATKRTSGETQYF
TRBV7-2	TRBD1	.	TRBJ2-1	TGTGCCAGCAGCTCCGGGGGGACAGGGAACGCGAATGAGCAGTTCTTC	CASSSGGTGNANEQFF
TRBV5-4	.	.	TRBJ1-2	TGTGCCAGCAGTCCCCCACGGGGAGGGATCTATGGCTACACCTTC	CASSPPRGGIYGYTF
TRBV18	.	.	TRBJ2-7	TGTGCCAGCTCACCACCTTCCAGCTCCTACGAGCAGTACTTC	CASSPPSSSYEQYF
TRBV24-1	.	.	TRBJ2-2	TGTGCCACCTCAGATCCCAGCAGCGGCACCGGGGAGCTGTTTTTT	CATSDPSSGTGELFF
TRBV7-9	.	.	TRBJ1-5	TGTGCCAGCAGCTCGACAATTAGCAATCAGCCCCAGCATTTT	CASSSTISNQPQHF
TRBV6-2/TRBV6-3	TRBD2	.	TRBJ2-7	TGTGCCAGCAGTCCCTTTAGCGGGGGGAACTCCTACGAGCAGTACTTC	CASSPFSGGNSYEQYF
TRBV19	.	.	TRBJ1-2	TGTGCCAGTAGTATAGCCCTCGACTCGGGTCTGGGCTACACCTTC	CASSIALDSGLGYTF
TRBV5-1	TRBD2	.	TRBJ2-3	TGCGCCAGCAGCCCGTCCGGGACTAGCGGGGGAGATACGCAGTATTTT	CASSPSGTSGGDTQYF
TRBV7-2	TRBD1	.	TRBJ2-7	TGTGCCAGCAGCTCGACAGGGGGCTACGAGCAGTACTTC	CASSSTGGYEQYF
TRBV18	TRBD2	.	TRBJ2-7	TGTGCCAGCTCACACCTAGAGCGGGGGACCTACGAGCAGTACTTC	CASSHLERGTYEQYF
TRBV2	.	.	TRBJ1-1	TGTGCCAGCAGTGAAACTTCAGGGTCGCTGGCTTTCTTT	CASSETSGSLAFF
TRBV5-6	TRBD2	.	TRBJ2-7	TGTGCCAGCAGCTTGGGGCTAGCGGGAGCCTACGAGCAGTACTTC	CASSLGLAGAYEQYF
TRBV4-1	.	.	TRBJ2-3	TGCGCCAGCAGCCAATCGCTCACTAAAGATACGCAGTATTTT	CASSQSLTKDTQYF
TRBV4-2	.	.	TRBJ1-3	TGTGCCAGCAGCGATAAGCTTTTAGTGGACAGTGGAGACACCATATATTTT	CASSDKLLVDSGDTIYF
TRBV7-9	.	.	TRBJ2-7	TGTGCCAGCAGCTTCGGCAGGGACTACGAGCAGTACTTC	CASSFGRDYEQYF
TRBV6-4	.	few	TRBJ1-1	TGTGCCAGCAGTGCCAGTCTAGAGAACACTGAAGCTTTCTTT	CASSASLENTEAFF
TRBV10-1	TRBD2	.	TRBJ2-1	TGCGCCAGGTCTAGCGGGGGGGCTAATGAGCAGTTCTTC	CARSSGGANEQFF
TRBV5-5	TRBD1	.	TRBJ2-1	TGTGCCAGCAGCTTAGGACAGGGGCACTACAATGAGCAGTTCTTC	CASSLGQGHYNEQFF
TRBV7-8	TRBD1	few	TRBJ1-2	TGTGCCAGCAGCTTAGACACAGGGGCCCTCTATGGCTACACCTTC	CASSLDTGALYGYTF
TRBV27	.	once	TRBJ2-4	TGTGCCAGCAGTCTAAAGAACAAAAACATTCAGTACTTC	CASSLKNKNIQYF
TRBV11-3	TRBD1	.	TRBJ2-7	TGTGCCAGCAGTGTGGGACAGGGAACCTACGAGCAGTACTTC	CASSVGQGTYEQYF
TRBV20-1	.	.	TRBJ2-1	TGCAGTGCTAGTCTACGGTTGAATGAGCAGTTCTTC	CSASLRLNEQFF
TRBV7-6	.	.	TRBJ2-7	TGTGCCAGCAGCTTAGAGTCCGGGTTCAACATCTACGAGCAGTACTTC	CASSLESGFNIYEQYF
TRBV9	TRBD1	.	TRBJ1-4	TGTGCCAGCAGCGTAGGGCGGGACAGGGGGCTTAATGAAAAACTGTTTTTT	CASSVGRDRGLNEKLFF
TRBV7-9	.	.	TRBJ2-7	TGTGCCAGCAGCTTATGGGCATCTGGGTCCTACGAGCAGTACTTC	CASSLWASGSYEQYF
TRBV19	.	.	TRBJ2-7	TGTGCCAGTAGTCAATCGACAGAACTCTACGAGCAGTACTTC	CASSQSTELYEQYF
TRBV2	.	.	TRBJ1-1	TGTGCCAGCAGCACCCTATTGAACACTGAAGCTTTCTTT	CASSTLLNTEAFF
TRBV28	.	.	TRBJ1-5	TGTGCCAGCAGTGGGGGGGTGAGGCCCCAGCATTTT	CASSGGVRPQHF
TRBV7-2	TRBD1	.	TRBJ1-6	TGTGCCAGCAGCAGGGACAGGGCAGCCTATAATTCACCCCTCCACTTT	CASSRDRAAYNSPLHF
TRBV28	.	.	TRBJ1-1	TGTGCCAGCAGTCTAGGGGGAAGAGCTTTCTTT	CASSLGGRAFF
TRBV2	TRBD1	.	TRBJ1-3	TGTGCCAGCAGTCGCCGGACAGGTCCAAACACCATATATTTT	CASSRRTGPNTIYF
TRBV19	.	few	TRBJ2-1	TGTGCCAGCCGAGTTCGGAATGAGCAGTTCTTC	CASRVRNEQFF
TRBV20-1	.	.	TRBJ2-3	TGCAGTGCTCTAAGCACAGATACGCAGTATTTT	CSALSTDTQYF
TRBV27	TRBD1	.	TRBJ2-7	TGTGCCAGCAGTCTCCAGGGGGTCTACGAGCAGTACTTC	CASSLQGVYEQYF
TRBV7-2	TRBD2	.	TRBJ2-7	TGTGCCAGCAGCCCACCCCTAGCGGGATACGAGCAGTACTTC	CASSPPLAGYEQYF
TRBV5-1	.	.	TRBJ1-3	TGCGCCAGCAGTCCCACAGGGACCTCTGGAAACACCATATATTTT	CASSPTGTSGNTIYF
TRBV11-2	.	.	TRBJ2-7	TGTGCCAGCATACGAGGGTTTTTGGGAAGCTCCTACGAGCAGTACTTC	CASIRGFLGSSYEQYF
TRBV15	.	.	TRBJ2-3	TGTGCCACCAAGACTCGAGGGCTAGTAGATACGCAGTATTTT	CATKTRGLVDTQYF
TRBV7-3	.	.	TRBJ1-1	TGTGCCAGCAGCCCGAGAGGTCTACGCACTGAAGCTTTCTTT	CASSPRGLRTEAFF
TRBV5-1	TRBD1	.	TRBJ2-7	TGCGCCAGCAGCTCAGGGACAGGGAGGCTCTACGAGCAGTACTTC	CASSSGTGRLYEQYF
TRBV3-1/TRBV3-2	TRBD2	.	TRBJ2-3	TGTGCCAGCAGCCAGTGGACTAGCGGGAGGGGGAGCACAGATACGCAGTATTTT	CASSQWTSGRGSTDTQYF
TRBV29-1	TRBD2	.	TRBJ2-1	TGCAGCGTGGGGGGACTAGCGGGCTTCTCCTACAATGAGCAGTTCTTC	CSVGGLAGFSYNEQFF